The present TCR beta chain was sequenced within a study of blood T cell repertoires in COVID-19. Study-wide context: Researchers got acute and convalescent COVID-19 samples from the United States, Italy and Spain. PBMCs, B-cell-depleted T cells, or T cells were the source of the cDNA or gDNA that made up the material.

In the original processing: Reference gene primer amplification gave nucleated cell count estimates. Profiling relied on immunoSEQ multiplex PCR, and the TCRdb table lists in-frame clones only, not all of them. The V and J calls and the clone size are those of that table, but D and trimming were determined from the DNA. There are 250,000 to 400,000 clones in the sample; roughly 90% occur only once, and under 3.5% lies in the top ten. Germline CDR1 reads ENHRY; CDR2 reads SYGVKD. The CDR3 runs to 16 residues. V was cut by 6 bases and J by 0 bases, with 15 bases left in between. Recruited during active infection, patients (from Seattle) were subsequently followed longitudinally.

The TCR comes from a woman between 25 and 40 years old with COVID-19, enrolled during active disease. The sample was peripheral blood. The chain links TRBV10-3 to TRBJ2-1; the D gene is possibly TRBD2 (6 bases). CDR3 in amino acids: CAIRSQAGSSYNEQFF. The CDR3 DNA reads TGTGCCATCAGATCCCAAGCGGGCAGCTCCTACAATGAGCAGTTCTTC.